The 3 T cell receptor beta chains given below trace back to one sample, sequenced in a study of blood T cell repertoires in COVID-19. The data were produced by immunoSEQ multiplex PCR, yet TCRdb's version contains in-frame clones alone and is incomplete. Of just over 250,000 clones in the sample, less than 90% are singletons; the top ten hold roughly 4%. The sequencing sample was made of peripheral blood. The receptors derive from a man aged 60 to 75 who had recovered from COVID-19.

This clone was observed a few times. The J gene is TRBJ2-5, the V gene TRBV7-3; maybe TRBD1 (5 bases). The germline CDR1 and CDR2 sequences are SGHTA and FQGTGA. Trimming stripped 0 bases from V and 5 bases from J, with 13 bases between. CDR3 length equals 15 residues. The chain's CDR3 is CASSLTGREIETQYF. In DNA form, the CDR3 reads TGTGCCAGCAGCTTAACGGGCAGGGAAATTGAGACCCAGTACTTC.

Here the CDR3 DNA reads TGTGCCAGCAGTTACCGGACACGGGATCAGCCCCAGCATTTT. This translates into CASSYRTRDQPQHF. This chain links TRBV6-2 or TRBV6-3 with TRBJ1-5; a weak D match, TRBD1 (5 bases). V lost 2 bases to trimming and J lost 5 bases, with 10 bases between them. The CDR3 contains 14 residues. Germline V gives CDR1 MNHEY, CDR2 SVGEGT.

This sequence joins TRBV9 and TRBJ1-3; 7 bases are shared with TRBD1. This CDR3 spans 15 amino acids. J lost 2 bases, V lost 4 bases, and 6 bases had no gene match. The V gene's germline CDR1 is SGDLS and CDR2 YYNGEE. DNA for the CDR3: TGTGCCAGCAGCCCCCCGGACAGGCCTGGAAACACCATATATTTT. This encodes CASSPPDRPGNTIYF.